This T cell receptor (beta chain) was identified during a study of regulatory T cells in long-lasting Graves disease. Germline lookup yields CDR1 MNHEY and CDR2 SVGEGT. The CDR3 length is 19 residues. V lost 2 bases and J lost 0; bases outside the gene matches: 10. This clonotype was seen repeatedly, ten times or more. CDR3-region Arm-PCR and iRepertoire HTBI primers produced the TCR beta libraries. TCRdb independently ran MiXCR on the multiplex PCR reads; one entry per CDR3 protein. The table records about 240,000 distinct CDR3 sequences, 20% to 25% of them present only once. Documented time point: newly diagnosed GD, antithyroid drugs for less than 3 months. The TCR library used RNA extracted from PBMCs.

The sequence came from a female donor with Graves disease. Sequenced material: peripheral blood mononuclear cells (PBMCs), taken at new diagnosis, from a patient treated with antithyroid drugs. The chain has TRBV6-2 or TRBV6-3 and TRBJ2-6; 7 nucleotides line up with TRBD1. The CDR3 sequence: CASSYATGTASSGANVLTF. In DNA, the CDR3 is TGTGCCAGCAGTTACGCAACCGGGACAGCCAGCTCTGGGGCCAACGTCCTGACTTTC.